This entry describes one T cell receptor (beta chain). The data originate from a study of blood T cell dynamics during melanoma immunotherapy. The time point is: pre-treatment baseline. The protocol was immunoSEQ multiplex PCR, while the TCRdb copy is restricted to in-frame clones and leaves out a portion. The sample has about 10,000 clones, around 83% seen once; the top ten hold 9.5% to 10%. The CDR3 is made up of 17 amino acids. The germline gives CDR1 SGHRS, CDR2 YFSETQ. V was clipped by 4 bases and J by 3 bases; unmatched bases: 12. The origin of this receptor is a human donor with melanoma. The V gene is TRBV5-1, the J gene TRBJ2-5, with TRBD2 matching over 10 bases. The sample was blood, taken from a patient treated with checkpoint blockade. The CDR3 DNA reads as TGCGCCAGCAGCCGAGAGATTAGGACTAGCGGAGAAGAGACCCAGTACTTC. This gives the protein CASSREIRTSGEETQYF.